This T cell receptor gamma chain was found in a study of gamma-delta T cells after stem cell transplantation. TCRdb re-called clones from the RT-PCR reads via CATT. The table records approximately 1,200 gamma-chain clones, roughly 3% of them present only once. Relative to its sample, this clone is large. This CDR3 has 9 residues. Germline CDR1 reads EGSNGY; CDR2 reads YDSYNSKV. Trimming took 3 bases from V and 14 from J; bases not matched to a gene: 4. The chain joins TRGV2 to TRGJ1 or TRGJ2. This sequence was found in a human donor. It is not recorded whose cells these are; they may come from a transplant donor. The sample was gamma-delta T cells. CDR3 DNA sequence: TGTGCCACCTGGGACCGGGAACTCTTT. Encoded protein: CATWDRELF.